This TCR beta chain originates from a study of response to subunit inactivated influenza vaccine. This clonotype has at least ten counts. As yet, its antigen is unknown. TCRdb processed the RT-PCR reads anew with MiXCR; each CDR3 protein has one entry. The sample yields some 500,000 distinct CDR3 sequences, about 15% seen once. General study results and limits: Authors suggested that a seasonal influenza vaccination recruits few new T cells each time.

The CDR3 length is 15 residues. Unmatched junction bases numbered 4, after V lost 5 bases and J lost 0 bases. Germline assignment: CDR1 LNHDA and CDR2 SQIVND (reference sequence). J is TRBJ2-3 and V is TRBV19; 8 bases match TRBD2. Sequenced here: CD4+ T cells sorted from PBMCs, sampled around 2 years after vaccination. The receptor was isolated from a man aged 50 to 75 who received an inactivated influenza vaccine. CDR3 in DNA: TGTGCCAGTAGTCCGGGGGGGGCGAGCACAGATACGCAGTATTTT. Protein sequence: CASSPGGASTDTQYF.